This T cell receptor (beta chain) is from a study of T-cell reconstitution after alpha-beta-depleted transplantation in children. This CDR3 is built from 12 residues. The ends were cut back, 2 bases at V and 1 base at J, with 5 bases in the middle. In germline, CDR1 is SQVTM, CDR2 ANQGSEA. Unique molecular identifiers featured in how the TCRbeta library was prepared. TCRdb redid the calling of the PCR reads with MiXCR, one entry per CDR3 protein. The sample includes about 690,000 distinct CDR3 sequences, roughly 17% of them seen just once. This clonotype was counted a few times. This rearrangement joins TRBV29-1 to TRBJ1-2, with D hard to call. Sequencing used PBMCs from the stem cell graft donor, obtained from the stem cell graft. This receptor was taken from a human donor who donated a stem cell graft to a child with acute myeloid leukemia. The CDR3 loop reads CSVESNNYGYTF. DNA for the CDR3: TGCAGCGTTGAAAGCAATAACTATGGCTACACCTTC.